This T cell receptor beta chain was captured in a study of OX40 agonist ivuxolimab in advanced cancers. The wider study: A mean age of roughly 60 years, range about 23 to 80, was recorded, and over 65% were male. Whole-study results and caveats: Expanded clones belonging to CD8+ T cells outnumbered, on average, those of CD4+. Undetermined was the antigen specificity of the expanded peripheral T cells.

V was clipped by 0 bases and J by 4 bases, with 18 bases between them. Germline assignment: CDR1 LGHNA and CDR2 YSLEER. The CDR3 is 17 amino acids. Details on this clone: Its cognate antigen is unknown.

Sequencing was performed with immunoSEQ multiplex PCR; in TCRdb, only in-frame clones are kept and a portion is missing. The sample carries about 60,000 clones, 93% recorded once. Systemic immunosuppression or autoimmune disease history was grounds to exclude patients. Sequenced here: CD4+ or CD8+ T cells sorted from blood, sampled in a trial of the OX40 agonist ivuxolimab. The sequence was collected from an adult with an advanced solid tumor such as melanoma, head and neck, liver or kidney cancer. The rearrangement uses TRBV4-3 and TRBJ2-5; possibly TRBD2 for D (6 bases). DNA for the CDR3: TGCGCCAGCAGCCAAGATGGGCCGGAGGGAGTAGGAGAGACCCAGTACTTC. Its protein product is CASSQDGPEGVGETQYF.